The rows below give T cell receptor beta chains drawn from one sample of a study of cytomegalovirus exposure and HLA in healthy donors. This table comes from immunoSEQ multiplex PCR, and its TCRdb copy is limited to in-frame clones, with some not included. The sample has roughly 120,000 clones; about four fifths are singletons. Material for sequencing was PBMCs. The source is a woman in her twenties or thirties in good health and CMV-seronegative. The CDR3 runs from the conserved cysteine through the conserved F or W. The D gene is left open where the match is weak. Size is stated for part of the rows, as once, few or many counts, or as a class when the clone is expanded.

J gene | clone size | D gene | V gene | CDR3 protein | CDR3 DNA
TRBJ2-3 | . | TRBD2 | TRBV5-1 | CASSLGAGRATDTQYF | TGCGCCAGCAGCTTGGGAGCCGGGAGGGCCACAGATACGCAGTATTTT
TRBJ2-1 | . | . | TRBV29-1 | CSARPSSRNEQFF | TGCAGCGCGAGGCCCTCCTCACGCAATGAGCAGTTCTTC
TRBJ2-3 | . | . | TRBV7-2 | CASSLGGPGDTQYF | TGTGCCAGCAGCTTAGGCGGCCCCGGTGATACGCAGTATTTT
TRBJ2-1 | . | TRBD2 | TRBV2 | CASTSGSSYNEQFF | TGTGCCAGCACTAGCGGGAGTAGCTACAATGAGCAGTTCTTC
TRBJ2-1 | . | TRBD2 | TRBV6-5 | CASTSGRYNEQFF | TGTGCCAGCACTAGCGGGAGATACAATGAGCAGTTCTTC
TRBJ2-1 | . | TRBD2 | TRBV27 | CASSSLAGAVDEQFF | TGTGCCAGCAGTTCGCTTGCGGGAGCGGTCGATGAGCAGTTCTTC
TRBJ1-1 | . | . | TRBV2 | CASSEDTNTEAFF | TGTGCCAGCAGTGAAGACACGAACACTGAAGCTTTCTTT
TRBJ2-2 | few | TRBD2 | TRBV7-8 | CASSWSGRIGGELFF | TGTGCCAGCAGCTGGAGCGGGAGGATCGGCGGGGAGCTGTTTTTT
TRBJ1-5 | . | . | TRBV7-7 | CASSFSRLRDQPQHF | TGTGCTAGCAGCTTTTCCAGGTTGAGGGATCAGCCCCAGCATTTT
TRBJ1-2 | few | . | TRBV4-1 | CASSQVRAGRDGYTF | TGCGCCAGCAGCCAAGTTCGGGCGGGGAGAGATGGCTACACCTTC
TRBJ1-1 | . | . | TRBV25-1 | CASSGGGGIGRGTEAFF | TGTGCCAGCAGTGGAGGGGGGGGAATCGGAAGAGGAACTGAAGCTTTCTTT
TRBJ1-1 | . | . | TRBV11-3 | CASSKPGVPTEAFF | TGTGCCAGCAGCAAACCGGGGGTACCCACTGAAGCTTTCTTT
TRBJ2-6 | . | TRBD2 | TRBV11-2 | CASSLGGGPGANVLTF | TGTGCCAGCAGCTTAGGGGGGGGACCTGGGGCCAACGTCCTGACTTTC
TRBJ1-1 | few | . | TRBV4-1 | CASSQGTLAREPNTEAFF | TGCGCCAGCAGCCAAGGAACCCTGGCGCGGGAGCCGAACACTGAAGCTTTCTTT
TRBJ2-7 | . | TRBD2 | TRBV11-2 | CASSLGLAASYEQYF | TGTGCCAGCAGCTTAGGTCTAGCGGCTAGCTACGAGCAGTACTTC
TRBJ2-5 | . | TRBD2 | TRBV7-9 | CASSSPGLGETQYF | TGTGCCAGCAGCTCCCCGGGACTAGGGGAGACCCAGTACTTC
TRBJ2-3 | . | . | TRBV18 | CASSPQSDTQYF | TGTGCCAGCTCACCGCAGTCAGATACGCAGTATTTT
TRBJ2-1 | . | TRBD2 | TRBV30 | CAWSVRTSAFNEQFF | TGTGCCTGGAGTGTAAGGACTAGCGCCTTTAATGAGCAGTTCTTC
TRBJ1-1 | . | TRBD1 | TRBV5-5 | CASSLEGAQWDTEAFF | TGTGCCAGCAGCTTGGAGGGGGCGCAATGGGACACTGAAGCTTTCTTT
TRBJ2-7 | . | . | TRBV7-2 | CASSPAGSSYEQYF | TGTGCCAGCAGCCCGGCGGGGAGCTCCTACGAGCAGTACTTC
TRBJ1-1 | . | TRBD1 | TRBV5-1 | CASSFGTGVGTEAFF | TGCGCCAGCAGCTTCGGAACAGGGGTGGGCACTGAAGCTTTCTTT
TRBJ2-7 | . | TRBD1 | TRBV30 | CAWSPDRVWSYEQYF | TGTGCCTGGAGTCCCGACAGGGTTTGGTCCTACGAGCAGTACTTC
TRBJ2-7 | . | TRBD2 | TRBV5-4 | CASSSGGGYEQYF | TGTGCCAGCAGCTCGGGAGGGGGATACGAGCAGTACTTC
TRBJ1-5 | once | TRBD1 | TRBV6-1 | CASSENPGQGFRPQHF | TGTGCCAGCAGTGAAAACCCGGGACAGGGCTTTCGGCCCCAGCATTTT
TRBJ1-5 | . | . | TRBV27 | CASSNRGGEDQPQHF | TGTGCCAGCAGCAATAGGGGGGGGGAAGATCAGCCCCAGCATTTT
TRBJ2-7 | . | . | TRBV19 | CASINPSGPPYEQYF | TGTGCCAGTATTAATCCGAGCGGGCCACCCTACGAGCAGTACTTC
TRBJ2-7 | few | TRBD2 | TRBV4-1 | CASSSRSTSGSYEQYF | TGCGCCAGCAGCTCACGTTCGACTAGCGGGAGCTACGAGCAGTACTTC
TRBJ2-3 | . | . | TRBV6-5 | CASSPPGGNKQYF | TGTGCCAGCAGTCCCCCAGGGGGGAATAAGCAGTATTTT
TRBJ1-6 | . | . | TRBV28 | CASSSAGGNSPLHF | TGTGCCAGCAGTTCTGCAGGAGGGAATTCACCCCTCCACTTT
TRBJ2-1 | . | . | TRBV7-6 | CASSLRQRHNEQFF | TGTGCCAGCAGCTTACGACAGAGACACAATGAGCAGTTCTTC
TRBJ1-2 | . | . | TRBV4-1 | CASSQAGAFYGYTF | TGCGCCAGCAGCCAAGCGGGTGCGTTTTATGGCTACACCTTC
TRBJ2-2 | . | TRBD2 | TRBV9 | CASSVKLADKNTGELFF | TGTGCCAGCAGCGTAAAACTAGCGGATAAGAACACCGGGGAGCTGTTTTTT
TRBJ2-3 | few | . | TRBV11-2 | CASSLTSATDTQYF | TGTGCCAGCAGCTTAACTAGTGCCACAGATACGCAGTATTTT
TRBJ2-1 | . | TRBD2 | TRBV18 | CASSLTSGDYNEQFF | TGTGCCAGCTCACTTACTAGCGGGGATTACAATGAGCAGTTCTTC
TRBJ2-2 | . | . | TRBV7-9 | CASSPSGTGELFF | TGTGCCAGCAGCCCCTCGGGGACCGGGGAGCTGTTTTTT
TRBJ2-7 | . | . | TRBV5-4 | CASSLAGGPYEQYF | TGTGCCAGCAGCTTGGCGGGGGGCCCCTACGAGCAGTACTTC
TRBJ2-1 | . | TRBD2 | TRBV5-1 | CASSQTSGSSYNEQFF | TGCGCCAGCAGCCAGACTAGCGGGAGCTCCTACAATGAGCAGTTCTTC
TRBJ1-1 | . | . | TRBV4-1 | CASSQVGTTGNTEAFF | TGCGCCAGCAGCCAAGTCGGAACCACAGGGAACACTGAAGCTTTCTTT
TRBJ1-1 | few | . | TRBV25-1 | CASMSSTEAFF | TGTGCCAGCATGTCATCCACTGAAGCTTTCTTT
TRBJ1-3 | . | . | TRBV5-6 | CASSMDWSSGNTIYF | TGTGCCAGCAGTATGGACTGGAGCTCTGGAAACACCATATATTTT
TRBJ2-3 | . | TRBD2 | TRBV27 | CASGLAGVTDTQYF | TGTGCCAGCGGCCTAGCGGGGGTCACAGATACGCAGTATTTT
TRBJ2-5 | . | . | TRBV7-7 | CASSLFREVREETQYF | TGTGCCAGCAGCTTATTCCGAGAGGTGAGGGAAGAGACCCAGTACTTC
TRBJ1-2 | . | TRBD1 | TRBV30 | CAWDREHYGYTF | TGTGCCTGGGACAGGGAACACTATGGCTACACCTTC
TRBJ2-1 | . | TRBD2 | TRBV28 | CASSLGASGKYNEQFF | TGTGCCAGCAGTTTAGGGGCTAGCGGGAAATACAATGAGCAGTTCTTC
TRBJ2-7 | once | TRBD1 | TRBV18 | CASSLMTGTYEQYF | TGTGCCAGCTCACTCATGACAGGGACCTACGAGCAGTACTTC
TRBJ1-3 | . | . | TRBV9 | CASSADSYSGNTIYF | TGTGCCAGCAGCGCCGACAGTTACTCTGGAAACACCATATATTTT
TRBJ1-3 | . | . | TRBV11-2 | CASSLPGVGNTIYF | TGTGCCAGCAGCCTACCCGGGGTCGGAAACACCATATATTTT
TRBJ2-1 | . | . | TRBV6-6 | CASSYPPGLGYNEQFF | TGTGCCAGCAGTTACCCCCCGGGATTGGGCTACAATGAGCAGTTCTTC
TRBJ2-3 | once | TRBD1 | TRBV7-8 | CASSNPGGGRYF | TGTGCCAGCAGCAACCCAGGGGGCGGTCGGTATTTT
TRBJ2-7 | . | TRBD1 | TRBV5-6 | CASSIYRGYEQYF | TGTGCCAGCAGCATCTACAGGGGCTACGAGCAGTACTTC
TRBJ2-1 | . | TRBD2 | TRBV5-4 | CASSSTSGTAYNEQFF | TGTGCCAGCAGCTCGACTAGCGGGACCGCCTACAATGAGCAGTTCTTC